This TCR beta chain derives from a study of blood T cell repertoires in COVID-19. Looking at the study overall: Nucleic acid was either cDNA or gDNA, and it came from T cells, B-cell-depleted T cells, or PBMCs.

The participants were between roughly 18 and 100 years old and came from about two dozen US areas. Before they entered the study, exposed participants had met a COVID-19 case within 2 weeks. Looked up from germline, CDR1 is SGHTA and CDR2 is FQGTGA. Trimming stripped 5 bases from V and 7 bases from J, with 15 bases between. The CDR3 contains 14 residues. Using immunoSEQ multiplex PCR, the repertoire was profiled, and TCRdb retains in-frame clones only, with some absent. The sample contains 200,000 to 250,000 clones, 70% to 90% of which appear only once. This clone appeared many times. V gene TRBV7-3 combines with J gene TRBJ2-1; maybe TRBD2 (5 bases). Material: PBMCs or T cells enriched from blood (not recorded which). This sequence was found in a man in his fifties or sixties who had been exposed to COVID-19. The CDR3 reads CASSTGGLANEQFF. For the CDR3, the DNA is TGTGCCAGCAGCACCGGCGGTCTAGCTAATGAGCAGTTCTTC.